This T cell receptor beta chain appears in the sequencing data of a study of shared clonotypes between healthy human individuals. The germline gives CDR1 SEHNR, CDR2 FQNEAQ (reference sequence). The CDR3 runs to 12 residues. V lost 5 bases and J lost 5; bases outside the gene matches: 2. Genomic DNA from each subset was divided evenly over several immunoSEQ plates. Sorted-subset replicate PCR reactions were performed with 150 to 200 ng DNA, corresponding to some 32,000 T cell genomes. Clones were read by immunoSEQ multiplex PCR, and TCRdb kept only the in-frame ones, dropping some. The data contain 2 million to 2.5 million clones, 92% of them seen just once; the ten biggest clones take up 0.37%.

The clonotype originates from a man in his late teens or twenties in good health. Some clones in this sample may be carry-over from other donors' samples. What was sequenced was naive CD4+ T cells from PBMCs. Subset in this sample: CD45RA+ positively selected. The chain employs TRBV7-9 and TRBJ2-7; 8 bases align to TRBD2. CDR3 residues: CASSPGGDEQYF. The CDR3 DNA is TGTGCCAGCAGCCCGGGAGGGGACGAGCAGTACTTC.